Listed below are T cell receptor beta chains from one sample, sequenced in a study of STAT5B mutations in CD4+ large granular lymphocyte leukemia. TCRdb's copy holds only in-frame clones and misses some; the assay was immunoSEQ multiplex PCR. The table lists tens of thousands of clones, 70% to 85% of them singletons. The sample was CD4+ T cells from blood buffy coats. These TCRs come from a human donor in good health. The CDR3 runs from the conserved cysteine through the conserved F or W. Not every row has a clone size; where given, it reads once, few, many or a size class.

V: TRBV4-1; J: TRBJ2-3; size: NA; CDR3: CASSQEGSSGGTDTQYF
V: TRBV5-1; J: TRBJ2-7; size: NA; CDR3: CASSPTGGGRGEQYF
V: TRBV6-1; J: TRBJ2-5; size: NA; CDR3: CASSTDRGPGQTQYF
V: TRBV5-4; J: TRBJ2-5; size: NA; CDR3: CASSPEPGGLETQYF
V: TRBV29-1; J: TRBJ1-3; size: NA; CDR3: CSVDRGNTIYF
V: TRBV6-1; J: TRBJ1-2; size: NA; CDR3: CASKTGTYGYTF
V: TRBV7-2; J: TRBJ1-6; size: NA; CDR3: CASGQTGVNSPLHF
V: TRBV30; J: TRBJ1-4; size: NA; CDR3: CAWGGQVNEKLFF
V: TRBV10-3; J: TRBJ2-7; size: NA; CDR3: CASGQGAGEQYF
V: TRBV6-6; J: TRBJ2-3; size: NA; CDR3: CASTPRGSRTDTQYF
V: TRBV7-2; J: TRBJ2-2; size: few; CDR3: CASSLVRGHGELFF
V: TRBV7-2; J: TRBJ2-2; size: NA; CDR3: CASSRLAGVRTGELFF
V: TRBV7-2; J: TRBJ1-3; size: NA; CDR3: CASSPRQAAGNTIYF
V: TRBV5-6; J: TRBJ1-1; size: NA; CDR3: CASSLDGGRYTEAFF
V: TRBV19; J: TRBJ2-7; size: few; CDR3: CASSLEYFPGGTSEYEQYF
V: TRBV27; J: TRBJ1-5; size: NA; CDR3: CASSFGGGGQPQHF
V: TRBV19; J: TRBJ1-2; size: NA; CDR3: CASSPVGVGGYTF
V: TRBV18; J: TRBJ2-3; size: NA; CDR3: CASRSRYTPVSTDTQYF
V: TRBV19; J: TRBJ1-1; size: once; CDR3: CASTIGLERGDTEAFF
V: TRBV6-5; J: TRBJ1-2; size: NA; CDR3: CASSYSGWYNYGYTF
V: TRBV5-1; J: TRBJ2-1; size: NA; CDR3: CASSLGVTRGNEQFF
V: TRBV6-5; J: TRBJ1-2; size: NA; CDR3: CASSRGGSYGYTF
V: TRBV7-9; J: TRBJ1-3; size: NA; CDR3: CASSLFPGSEDKSGNTIYF
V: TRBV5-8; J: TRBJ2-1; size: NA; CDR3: CASSLEWREQFF
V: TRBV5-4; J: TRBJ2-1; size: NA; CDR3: CASLRDGADNEQFF
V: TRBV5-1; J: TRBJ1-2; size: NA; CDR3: CASSLEGQGLVSYGYTF
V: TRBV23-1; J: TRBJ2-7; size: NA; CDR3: CASSHGGQGRSYEQYF
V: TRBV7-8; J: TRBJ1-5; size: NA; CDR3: CASSLVIGQGQPQHF
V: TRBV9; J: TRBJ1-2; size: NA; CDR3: CASSVAHLPGAPNYGYTF
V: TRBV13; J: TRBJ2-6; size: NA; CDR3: CASSLISGANVLTF
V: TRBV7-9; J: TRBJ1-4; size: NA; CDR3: CASSLVWMGTNEKLFF
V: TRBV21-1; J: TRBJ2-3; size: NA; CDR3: CASSPSGGTTDTQYF
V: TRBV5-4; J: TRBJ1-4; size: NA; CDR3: CASSSPGAPTNEKLFF
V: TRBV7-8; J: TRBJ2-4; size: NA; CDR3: CASSPTGTRIAKNIQYF
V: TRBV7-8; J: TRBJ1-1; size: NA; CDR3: CASSPPGGGQASEAFF
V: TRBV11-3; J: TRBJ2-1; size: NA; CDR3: CASSLNSYNEQFF
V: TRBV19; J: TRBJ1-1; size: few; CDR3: CASSITVGTEAFF
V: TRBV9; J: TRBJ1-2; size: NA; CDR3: CASSEGYRNYGYTF
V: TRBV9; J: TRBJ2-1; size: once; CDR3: CASSVLVRGNEQFF
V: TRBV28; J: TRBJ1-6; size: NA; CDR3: CASSPGLGDSPLHF
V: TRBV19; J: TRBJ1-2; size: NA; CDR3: CASSIGGPRGYTF
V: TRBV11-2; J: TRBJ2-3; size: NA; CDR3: CASSRDRGQADTQYF
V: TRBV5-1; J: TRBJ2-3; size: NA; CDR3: CASSPGLGDGTDTQYF
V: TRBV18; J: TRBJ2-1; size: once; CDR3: CASSPPAGGNEQFF
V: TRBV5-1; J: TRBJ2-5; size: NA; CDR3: CASSSGGGQETQYF
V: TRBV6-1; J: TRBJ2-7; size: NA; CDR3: CASNPSSGGAYEQYF